One sample yielded the 18 T cell receptor beta chains listed below, sequenced in a study of somatic mutations in cytotoxic T cells in rheumatoid arthritis. Sequencing used immunoSEQ multiplex PCR; TCRdb keeps in-frame clones, though not all of them. The data show under 7,500 clones, over 75% seen once. Input material: CD8+ T cells sorted from blood. These TCRs come from a woman aged 70-85 years with rheumatoid arthritis.

The V gene is TRBV7-9, the J gene TRBJ2-3, with 8 bases fitting TRBD1. V lost 5 bases to trimming and J lost 0 bases; unmatched junction nucleotides: 7. CDR3 length equals 16 residues. Germline V gives CDR1 SEHNR, CDR2 FQNEAQ (reference sequence). CDR3 in DNA: TGTGCCAGCAGCGATAGACAGGGGATAAGCACAGATACGCAGTATTTT. This codes for CASSDRQGISTDTQYF.

The chain uses TRBV11-3 and TRBJ1-3; 9 nucleotides line up with TRBD1. The CDR3 length is 18 residues. Unmatched junction bases numbered 10, after V lost 4 bases and J lost 0 bases. Germline lookup yields CDR1 SGHNT and CDR2 YENEEA. The CDR3: CASSSRTGALPSGNTIYF. The CDR3 coding sequence is TGTGCCAGCAGCTCGAGGACAGGGGCTCTACCCTCTGGAAACACCATATATTTT.

Concerning this clone: The junction departs from germline at one end; a sequencing error may be responsible. The genes are TRBV7-7 and TRBJ2-1; 12 nucleotides agree with TRBD2. CDR3 length: 15 amino acids. Germline V CDR1 and CDR2: SSHAT, FNYEAQ (reference sequence). The CDR3 spells CASSLASGRGYEQFF. CDR3 DNA: TGTGCTAGCAGCTTAGCTAGCGGGAGGGGATATGAGCAGTTCTTC.

With regard to this clone: Other DNA sequences in the sample encode the same CDR3. CDR3 in DNA: TGTGCCAGCAGCCTGGGGACAACACCCCTCCACTTT. Amino acids: CASSLGTTPLHF. V and J are TRBV9 and TRBJ1-6, with D possibly TRBD1 on 6 matching bases. From germline, CDR1 is SGDLS and CDR2 YYNGEE. The CDR3 spans 12 residues. Trimming pared 4 bases from V and 11 bases from J, leaving 10 bases between.

The CDR3 nucleotides read TGTGCCATCTCCGGGACAGGGTCCTACGAGCAGTACTTC. It specifies CAISGTGSYEQYF. J is TRBJ2-7 and V is TRBV10-3; TRBD1 agrees at 9 bases. This CDR3 spans 13 amino acids. V shed 8 bases and J 1 base; nucleotides not matched to a gene: 3. Germline lookup yields CDR1 ENHRY and CDR2 SYGVKD.

V usage is TRBV27 and J usage is TRBJ1-1, with 9 bases fitting TRBD1. The V gene's germline CDR1 is MNHEY and CDR2 SMNVEV (reference sequence). The CDR3 has 17 residues. With V trimmed by 3 bases and J by 2 bases, 10 bases remained unmatched. CDR3 nucleotide sequence: TGTGCCAGCAGTTTGGCCGGGACAGGGCCAGGAAACACTGAAGCTTTCTTT. Amino acid sequence: CASSLAGTGPGNTEAFF.

V and J are TRBV13 and TRBJ2-1; 11 positions agree with TRBD2. CDR3 size: 15 residues. The trim removed 2 bases at V and 9 bases at J, leaving 6 bases unmatched. Germline V gene lookup returns CDR1 PRHDT and CDR2 FYEKMQ (reference sequence). The DNA for the CDR3 is TGTGCCAGCAGCTTATTACAACTAGCGGGAGTTGAGCAGTTCTTC. It is translated as CASSLLQLAGVEQFF.

The rearrangement joins TRBV27 to TRBJ2-2; 7 positions match TRBD2. This CDR3 contains 11 residues. CDR1 MNHEY and CDR2 SMNVEV come from the germline V gene (reference sequence). V gave up 11 bases and J gave up 6 bases; unmatched junction bases: 3. The DNA for the CDR3 is TGTGCCTCTGGGGGGGCCGGGGAGCTGTTTTTT. Translation: CASGGAGELFF.

The V call is TRBV6-6, the J call TRBJ1-4; 8 nucleotides match TRBD1. The CDR3 is made up of 15 amino acids. Germline values: CDR1 MNHNY, CDR2 SVGAGI (reference sequence). J lost 8 bases, V lost 5 bases, and 10 bases had no gene match. Here the CDR3 reads CASSTGQGRREKLFF. The CDR3 nucleotides read TGTGCCAGCAGTACCGGACAGGGAAGAAGGGAAAAACTGTTTTTT.

V and J are TRBV6-6 and TRBJ2-2; 10 bases are shared with TRBD2. V lost 7 bases, J lost 8 bases, and 10 bases stayed unmatched. CDR1 and CDR2 from the germline V gene are MNHNY and SVGAGI (reference sequence). This CDR3 region has 15 residues. CDR3 in amino acids: CASIKWLAGVGELFF. The CDR3 nucleotides are TGTGCCAGCATCAAGTGGCTAGCGGGAGTAGGGGAGCTGTTTTTT.

The chain carries TRBV18 and TRBJ1-2; 10 bases align to TRBD1. The CDR3 has 17 amino acids. Germline-derived CDR1 and CDR2 are KGHSH and LQKENI. The V gene end was trimmed by 5 bases and the J gene end by 0 bases; junction bases not matched to a gene: 9. The CDR3 coding sequence is TGTGCCAGCTCAGCTTTCCGGGACAGGGGACCTAACTATGGCTACACCTTC. Translation: CASSAFRDRGPNYGYTF.

The chain joins TRBV13 to TRBJ2-1; 7 bases match TRBD1. V lost 5 bases and J lost 8; bases outside the gene matches: 15. Germline V gives CDR1 PRHDT, CDR2 FYEKMQ (reference sequence). The CDR3 is 16 amino acids. The CDR3 region is CASSPAGQVGWDEQFF. In nucleotides, the CDR3 is TGTGCCAGCAGCCCCGCCGGACAGGTAGGGTGGGATGAGCAGTTCTTC.

This clone was seen a handful of times. CDR3 coding DNA: TGTGCCAGCAGCCTCTGGGGAGACCAAGAGACCCAGTACTTC. Its protein is CASSLWGDQETQYF. The chain couples TRBV9 to TRBJ2-5; possible D gene TRBD2, 5 bases. Per the germline V gene, CDR1 is SGDLS and CDR2 is YYNGEE. Trimming took off 4 bases at V and 0 bases at J, with 10 bases between the two ends. The CDR3 loop spans 14 amino acids.

In this sample, this clone turned up once. This rearrangement joins TRBV4-1 to TRBJ2-7, with D maybe TRBD2 (6 bases). This CDR3 is 14 amino acids long. V lost 5 bases and J lost 3, with 14 bases in between. The V gene's germline CDR1 is MGHRA and CDR2 YSYEKL. As DNA, the CDR3 is TGCGCCAGCAGCATCTGGACTACTAACTACGAGCAGTACTTC. Translation: CASSIWTTNYEQYF.

This chain uses TRBV5-1 with TRBJ2-7, with D possibly TRBD2 on 5 matching bases. CDR3 length equals 13 residues. The ends were cut back, 0 bases at V and 7 bases at J, with 11 bases in the middle. Germline V lookup: CDR1 SGHRS, CDR2 YFSETQ. Here the CDR3 DNA reads TGCGCCAGCAGCTTGGGAGGGTATGCGGAGCAGTACTTC. Translated, it gives CASSLGGYAEQYF.

The CDR3 region has the DNA TGTGCCAGCGGAAATGGGGAGGTGAATTCTGGGGCCAACGTCCTGACTTTC. Translated: CASGNGEVNSGANVLTF. The chain employs TRBV11-2 and TRBJ2-6; TRBD2 is a possible D gene (6 bases). V lost 8 bases and J 1 base, leaving 18 bases between the germline ends. The CDR3 loop spans 17 amino acids. The germline gives CDR1 SGHAT, CDR2 FQNNGV. Drawing the rest from reference TRBV11-2 and TRBJ2-6, the complete variable domain is EAGVAQSPRYKIIEKRQSVAFWCNPISGHATLYWYQQILGQGPKLLIQFQNNGVVDDSQLPKDRFSAERLKGVDSTLKIQPAKLEDSAVYLCASGNGEVNSGANVLTFGAGSRLTVL.

The V call is TRBV2, the J call TRBJ2-1; perhaps TRBD1 as D (5 bases). The CDR3 is 12 residues long. The germline CDR1 and CDR2 sequences are SNHLY and FYNNEI. V was trimmed by 7 bases and J by 8 bases, leaving 12 bases between them. The CDR3 sequence is CASKGPNHEQFF. In DNA form, the CDR3 reads TGTGCCAGCAAGGGGCCAAACCATGAGCAGTTCTTC.

This clone was seen once. This chain uses TRBV27 with TRBJ2-1; TRBD2 aligns across 10 bases. Germline assignment: CDR1 MNHEY and CDR2 SMNVEV (reference sequence). J gave up 4 bases and V 6 bases, and 6 bases lay outside the gene matches. The CDR3 loop spans 15 amino acids. The CDR3 region is CASSLGLAAYNEQFF. The CDR3 region has the DNA TGTGCCAGCAGCCTCGGACTAGCGGCTTACAATGAGCAGTTCTTC.